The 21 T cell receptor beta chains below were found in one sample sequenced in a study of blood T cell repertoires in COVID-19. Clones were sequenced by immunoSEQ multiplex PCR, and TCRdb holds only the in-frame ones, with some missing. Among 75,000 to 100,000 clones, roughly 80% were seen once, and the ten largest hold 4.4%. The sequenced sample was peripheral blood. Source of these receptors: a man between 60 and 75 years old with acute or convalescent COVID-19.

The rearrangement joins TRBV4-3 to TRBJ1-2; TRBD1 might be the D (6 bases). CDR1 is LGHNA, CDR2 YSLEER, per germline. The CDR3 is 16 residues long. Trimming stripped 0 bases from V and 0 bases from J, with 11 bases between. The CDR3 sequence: CASSQDSGDTNYGYTF. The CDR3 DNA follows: TGCGCCAGCAGCCAAGATTCAGGGGATACTAACTATGGCTACACCTTC.

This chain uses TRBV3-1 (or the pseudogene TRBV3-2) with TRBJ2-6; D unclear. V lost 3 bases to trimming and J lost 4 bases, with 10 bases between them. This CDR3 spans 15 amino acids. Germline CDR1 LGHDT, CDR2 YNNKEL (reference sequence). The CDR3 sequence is CASSHVGSGANVLTF. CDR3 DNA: TGTGCCAGCAGCCATGTGGGCTCCGGGGCCAACGTCCTGACTTTC.

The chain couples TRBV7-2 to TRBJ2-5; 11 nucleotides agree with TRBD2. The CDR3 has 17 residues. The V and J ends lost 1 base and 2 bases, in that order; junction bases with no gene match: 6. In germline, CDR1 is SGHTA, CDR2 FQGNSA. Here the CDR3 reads CASSLGASGGPQETQYF. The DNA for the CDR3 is TGTGCCAGCAGCTTAGGTGCTAGCGGGGGGCCACAAGAGACCCAGTACTTC.

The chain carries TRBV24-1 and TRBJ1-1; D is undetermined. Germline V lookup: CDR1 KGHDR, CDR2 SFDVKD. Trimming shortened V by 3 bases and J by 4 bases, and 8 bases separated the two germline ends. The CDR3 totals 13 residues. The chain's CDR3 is CATSDPGGTEAFF. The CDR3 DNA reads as TGTGCCACCAGTGATCCGGGAGGCACTGAAGCTTTCTTT.

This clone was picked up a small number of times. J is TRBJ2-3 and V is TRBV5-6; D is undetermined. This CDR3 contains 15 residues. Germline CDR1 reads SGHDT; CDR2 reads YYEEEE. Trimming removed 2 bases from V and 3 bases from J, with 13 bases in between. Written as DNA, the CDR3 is TGTGCCAGCAGCTTCGACAAGCTGGTTACAGATACGCAGTATTTT. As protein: CASSFDKLVTDTQYF.

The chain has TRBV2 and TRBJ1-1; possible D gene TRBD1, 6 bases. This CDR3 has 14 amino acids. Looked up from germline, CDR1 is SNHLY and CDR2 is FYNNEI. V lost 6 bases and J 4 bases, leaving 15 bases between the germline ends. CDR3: CASSRDRSSTEAFF. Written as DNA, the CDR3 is TGTGCCAGCAGCCGCGACAGGAGTAGCACTGAAGCTTTCTTT.

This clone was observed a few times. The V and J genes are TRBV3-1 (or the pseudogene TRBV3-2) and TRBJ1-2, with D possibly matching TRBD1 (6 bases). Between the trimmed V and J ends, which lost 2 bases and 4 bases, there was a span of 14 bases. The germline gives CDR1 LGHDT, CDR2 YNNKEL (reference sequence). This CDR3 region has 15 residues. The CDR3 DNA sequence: TGTGCCAGCAGCCAACTGACAGGAACCGGCTATGGCTACACCTTC. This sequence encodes CASSQLTGTGYGYTF.

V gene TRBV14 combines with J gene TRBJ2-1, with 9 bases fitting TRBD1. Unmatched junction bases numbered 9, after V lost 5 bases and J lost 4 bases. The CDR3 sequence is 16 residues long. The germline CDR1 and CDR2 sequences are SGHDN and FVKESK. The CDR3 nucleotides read TGTGCCAGCAGCAAGAGGCCGGGACAGGGTTACAATGAGCAGTTCTTC. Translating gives CASSKRPGQGYNEQFF.

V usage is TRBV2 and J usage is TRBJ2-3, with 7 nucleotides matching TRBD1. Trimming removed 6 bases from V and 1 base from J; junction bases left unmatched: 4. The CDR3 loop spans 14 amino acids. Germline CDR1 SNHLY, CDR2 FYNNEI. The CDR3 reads CASRNRGGTDTQYF. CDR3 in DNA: TGTGCCAGCAGGAACAGGGGTGGCACAGATACGCAGTATTTT.

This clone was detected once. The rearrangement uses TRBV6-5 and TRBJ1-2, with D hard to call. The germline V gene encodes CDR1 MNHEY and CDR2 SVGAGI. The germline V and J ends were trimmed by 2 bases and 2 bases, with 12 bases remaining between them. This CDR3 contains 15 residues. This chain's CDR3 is CASSYAMWENYGYTF. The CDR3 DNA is TGTGCCAGCAGTTACGCCATGTGGGAGAACTATGGCTACACCTTC.

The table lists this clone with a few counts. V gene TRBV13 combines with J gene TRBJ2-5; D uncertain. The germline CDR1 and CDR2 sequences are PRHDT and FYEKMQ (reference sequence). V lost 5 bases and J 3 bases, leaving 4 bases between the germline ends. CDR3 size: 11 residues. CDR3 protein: CASSQKETQYF. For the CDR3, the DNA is TGTGCCAGCAGCCAAAAAGAGACCCAGTACTTC.

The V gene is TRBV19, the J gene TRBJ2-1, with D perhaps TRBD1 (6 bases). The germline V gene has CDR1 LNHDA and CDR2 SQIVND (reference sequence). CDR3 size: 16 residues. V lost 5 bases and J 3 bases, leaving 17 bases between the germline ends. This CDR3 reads CASSPSGRGYYNEQFF. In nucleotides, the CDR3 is TGTGCCAGTAGTCCCTCGGGTAGGGGGTACTACAATGAGCAGTTCTTC.

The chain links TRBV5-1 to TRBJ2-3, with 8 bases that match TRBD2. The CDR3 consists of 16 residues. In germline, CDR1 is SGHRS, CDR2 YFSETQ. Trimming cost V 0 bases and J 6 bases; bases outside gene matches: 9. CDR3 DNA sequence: TGCGCCAGCAGCTTGGCCTCGGGAGGGCCAGTGGATACGCAGTATTTT. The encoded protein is CASSLASGGPVDTQYF.

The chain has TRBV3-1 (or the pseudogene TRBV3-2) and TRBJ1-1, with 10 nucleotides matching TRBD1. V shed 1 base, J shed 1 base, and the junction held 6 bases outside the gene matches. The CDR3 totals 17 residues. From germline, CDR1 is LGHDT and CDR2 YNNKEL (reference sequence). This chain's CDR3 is CASSQADRDRGNTEAFF. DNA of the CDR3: TGTGCCAGCAGCCAAGCTGACCGGGACAGGGGGAACACTGAAGCTTTCTTT.

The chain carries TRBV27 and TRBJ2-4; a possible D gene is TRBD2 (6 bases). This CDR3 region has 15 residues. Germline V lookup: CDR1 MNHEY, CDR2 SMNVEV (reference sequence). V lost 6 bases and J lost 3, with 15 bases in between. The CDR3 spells CASRESGLVKNIQYF. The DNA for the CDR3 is TGTGCCAGCAGAGAAAGCGGGTTGGTCAAAAACATTCAGTACTTC.

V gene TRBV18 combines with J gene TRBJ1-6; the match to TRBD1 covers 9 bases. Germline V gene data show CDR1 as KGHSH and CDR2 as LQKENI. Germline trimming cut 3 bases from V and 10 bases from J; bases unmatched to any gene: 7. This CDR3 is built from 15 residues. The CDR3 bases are TGTGCCAGCTCACCGACAGGGGGGTCGAACTCACCCCTCCACTTT. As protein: CASSPTGGSNSPLHF.

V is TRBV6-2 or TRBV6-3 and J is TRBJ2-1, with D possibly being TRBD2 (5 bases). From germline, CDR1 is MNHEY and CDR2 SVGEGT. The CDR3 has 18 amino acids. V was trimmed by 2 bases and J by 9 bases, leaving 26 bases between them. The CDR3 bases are TGTGCCAGCAGTTACGAATGGCCTTGGCGGGTTGGTTCCGGTGAGCAGTTCTTC. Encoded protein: CASSYEWPWRVGSGEQFF.

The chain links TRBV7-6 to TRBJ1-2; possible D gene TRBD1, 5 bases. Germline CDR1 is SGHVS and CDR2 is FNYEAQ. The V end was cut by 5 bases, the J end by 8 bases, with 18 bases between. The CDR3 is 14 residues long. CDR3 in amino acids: CASSTGPGGVGYTF. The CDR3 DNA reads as TGTGCCAGCAGCACTGGTCCCGGGGGGGTAGGCTACACCTTC.

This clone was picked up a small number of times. The CDR3 spells CASSRSSGGAVSSYNEQFF. The CDR3 region has the DNA TGTGCCAGTAGTCGGTCTAGCGGGGGGGCCGTTAGCTCCTACAATGAGCAGTTCTTC. V is TRBV19 and J is TRBJ2-1; 12 bases line up with TRBD2. Trimming cost V 5 bases and J 0 bases; bases outside gene matches: 11. From germline, CDR1 is LNHDA and CDR2 SQIVND (reference sequence). CDR3 length: 19 residues. The full variable domain, rest sourced from reference TRBV19 and TRBJ2-1, is DGGITQSPKYLFRKEGQNVTLSCEQNLNHDAMYWYRQDPGQGLRLIYYSQIVNDFQKGDIAEGYSVSREKKESFPLTVTSAQKNPTAFYLCASSRSSGGAVSSYNEQFFGPGTRLTVL.

The CDR3 is CASSVSFGNQPQHF. The CDR3 region has the DNA TGTGCCAGCAGTGTCAGTTTTGGCAATCAGCCCCAGCATTTT. This chain connects TRBV2 to TRBJ1-5, with unresolved D. Trimming removed 4 bases from V and 2 bases from J, with 9 bases in between. The CDR3 totals 14 residues. Germline loops: CDR1 SNHLY, CDR2 FYNNEI.

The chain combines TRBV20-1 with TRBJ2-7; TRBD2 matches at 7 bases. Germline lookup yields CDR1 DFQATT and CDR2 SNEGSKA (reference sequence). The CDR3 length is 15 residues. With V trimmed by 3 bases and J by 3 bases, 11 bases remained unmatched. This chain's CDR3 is CSASAGRETIYEQYF. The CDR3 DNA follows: TGCAGTGCTAGTGCGGGGCGGGAGACAATCTACGAGCAGTACTTC.